The 3 T cell receptor beta chains given below trace back to one sample, sequenced in a study of blood T cells in healthy people across ages. Next came a second PCR, run for about 6 to 12 cycles, which used a sample-barcoded 5' primer along with a J-beta primer mix. TCRdb ran MiXCR on the 5' RACE reads and lists one entry per CDR3 protein. The table has around 1,700,000 distinct CDR3 sequences, over 25% seen once. The sequenced material came from blood. The receptors here all came from a woman aged 25 to 39 in good health.

This clonotype was seen a handful of times. The chain uses TRBV19 and TRBJ2-7; no clear D. The CDR3 is made up of 14 amino acids. Germline CDR1 and CDR2: LNHDA and SQIVND (reference sequence). Trimming pared 11 bases from V and 4 bases from J, leaving 21 bases between. The CDR3 reads CALQWGISPYEQYF. The DNA for the CDR3 is TGTGCCCTCCAGTGGGGAATCTCTCCTTACGAGCAGTACTTC.

This chain uses TRBV21-1 with TRBJ2-4; the D call TRBD1 from the table was never checked on the DNA. The J call may be faulty, since TRBJ2-7 better matches the DNA end. TRBV21-1 is a pseudogene. This CDR3 has 19 residues. The CDR3 region is CASSKEGQGAREPCHEQYF. The CDR3 region has the DNA TGTGCCAGCAGCAAAGAGGGACAGGGGGCGCGGGAGCCCTGCCACGAGCAGTACTTC.

This clonotype was counted a few times. The chain combines TRBV15 with TRBJ2-2, with D unresolved. CDR3 length equals 14 residues. V was clipped by 5 bases and J by 2 bases, with 9 bases between them. Germline V CDR1 and CDR2: LNHNV, YYDKDF (reference sequence). In DNA, the CDR3 is TGTGCCACCAGCCTTCGGCATAACACCGGGGAGCTGTTTTTT. It is translated as CATSLRHNTGELFF.